The 11 T cell receptor beta chains in this list originate from one sample, sequenced in a study of blood T cell repertoires in COVID-19. This table comes from immunoSEQ multiplex PCR, and its TCRdb copy is limited to in-frame clones, with some not included. The data hold roughly 100,000 clones, with 84% observed a single time. The material sequenced was peripheral blood. All receptors come from a woman aged 55-70 years with acute or convalescent COVID-19.

The CDR3 sequence: CASRQSSYNSPLHF. The CDR3 DNA reads as TGTGCCAGCAGACAGAGCTCCTATAATTCACCCCTCCACTTT. V usage is TRBV28 and J usage is TRBJ1-6; D remains ambiguous. Germline assignment: CDR1 MDHEN and CDR2 SYDVKM. There are 14 residues in the CDR3. V was clipped by 6 bases and J by 0 bases, with 6 bases between them.

The chain couples TRBV7-2 to TRBJ2-7, with 7 nucleotides matching TRBD1. J lost 6 bases, V lost 5 bases, and 7 bases had no gene match. This CDR3 spans 13 amino acids. Germline CDR1 reads SGHTA; CDR2 reads FQGNSA. The chain's CDR3 is CASSPLTGLEQYF. CDR3 coding DNA: TGTGCCAGCAGCCCATTGACAGGGCTCGAGCAGTACTTC.

The chain links TRBV28 to TRBJ2-7, with 7 nucleotides matching TRBD2. V was pared by 6 bases and J by 5 bases, with 13 bases of the junction left unmatched. This CDR3 is built from 15 residues. Germline V lookup: CDR1 MDHEN, CDR2 SYDVKM. CDR3 residues: CASSPTSKNWDEQYF. The DNA of the CDR3 is TGTGCCAGCAGCCCGACTAGCAAGAATTGGGACGAGCAGTACTTC. Full variable domain (missing parts from reference TRBV28 and TRBJ2-7): DVKVTQSSRYLVKRTGEKVFLECVQDMDHENMFWYRQDPGLGLRLIYFSYDVKMKEKGDIPEGYSVSREKKERFSLILESASTNQTSMYLCASSPTSKNWDEQYFGPGTRLTVT.

This sequence joins TRBV20-1 and TRBJ2-3; TRBD2 aligns across 9 bases. CDR3 size: 15 residues. Germline V lookup: CDR1 DFQATT, CDR2 SNEGSKA (reference sequence). The J segment lost 1 base and the V segment lost 3 bases, leaving 5 bases of the junction unmatched. The CDR3: CSASLAGSGTDTQYF. The CDR3 nucleotides are TGCAGTGCTAGTCTAGCGGGGTCCGGCACAGATACGCAGTATTTT.

This clone was counted a single time. DNA of the CDR3: TGTGCCAGCAGCTTAGAGTCATTTGAAAAACTGTTTTTT. Translation: CASSLESFEKLFF. The chain recombines TRBV11-2 with TRBJ1-4; D remains unclear. CDR3 length: 13 amino acids. The ends were cut back, 0 bases at V and 7 bases at J, with 6 bases in the middle. The germline CDR1 and CDR2 sequences are SGHAT and FQNNGV.

V usage is TRBV6-5 and J usage is TRBJ1-2; TRBD1 matches at 9 bases. CDR1 MNHEY and CDR2 SVGAGI come from the germline V gene. CDR3 length: 14 amino acids. The J segment lost 8 bases and the V segment lost 6 bases, leaving 10 bases of the junction unmatched. DNA for the CDR3: TGTGCCAGCAGGGGACAGGGAAGGGTCACGGGCTACACCTTC. Translation: CASRGQGRVTGYTF.

The V call is TRBV5-1, the J call TRBJ1-5, with D possibly TRBD1 on 6 matching bases. V gave up 5 bases and J gave up 3 bases, with 12 bases separating them. Germline CDR1 SGHRS, CDR2 YFSETQ. This CDR3 has 14 residues. The CDR3 DNA is TGCGCCAGCAGTCTAACAGGGAACAATCAGCCCCAGCATTTT. It codes for CASSLTGNNQPQHF.

V usage is TRBV7-6 and J usage is TRBJ2-7; D ambiguous. There are 13 residues in the CDR3. Per the germline V gene, CDR1 is SGHVS and CDR2 is FNYEAQ. V dropped 2 bases and J dropped 0 bases, with 5 bases sitting between them. CDR3 in amino acids: CASSLPNSYEQYF. Here the CDR3 DNA reads TGTGCCAGCAGCTTACCCAACTCCTACGAGCAGTACTTC.

The chain combines TRBV28 with TRBJ2-7; no clear D gene. Germline-derived CDR1 and CDR2 are MDHEN and SYDVKM. V shed 1 base and J shed 3 bases, with 10 bases lying between them. This CDR3 region has 14 residues. The CDR3, as DNA: TGTGCCAGCAGTTTATCTGTGACATACTACGAGCAGTACTTC. Its protein is CASSLSVTYYEQYF.

A few counts support this clone. V usage is TRBV6-1 and J usage is TRBJ1-3; D remains ambiguous. Germline assignment: CDR1 MNHNS and CDR2 SASEGT. The CDR3 totals 13 residues. Trimming took 3 bases from V and 6 from J, leaving 9 bases between them. The CDR3 DNA reads TGTGCCAGCAGTGATCCTTACTTAAACACCATATATTTT. Its translation is CASSDPYLNTIYF.

CDR3 sequence: CASSPTKQGRSYEQYF. The CDR3 region has the DNA TGTGCCAGCAGTCCCACGAAACAGGGTAGGTCCTACGAGCAGTACTTC. The chain is built from TRBV5-6 and TRBJ2-7; maybe TRBD1 (6 bases). V was pared by 5 bases and J by 1 base, with 19 bases between. This CDR3 contains 16 residues. Germline V gives CDR1 SGHDT, CDR2 YYEEEE.